These T cell receptor beta chains were read from a single sample in a study of CD8+ T cells in alopecia areata. The assay was immunoSEQ multiplex PCR, and TCRdb's table has in-frame clones only and misses some. The data show about 150,000 clones, about three fifths seen once. The source material was CD4+ T cells sorted from blood, sampled at week 4, from a patient treated with tofacitinib. The receptors come from a human donor with alopecia areata. The CDR3 runs from the conserved cysteine through the conserved F or W. D genes are given only for firm matches. Clone size is given for some rows only: seen once, a few or many times, or a class if the clone is expanded.

clone_size	d_call	v_call	cdr3_aa
.	TRBD1	TRBV29-1	CSVTQNGQGEYF
.	.	TRBV5-1	CASSGMTQPNEQFF
.	.	TRBV27	CASSLSWQGNQPQHF
.	.	TRBV4-3	CASSQDHSSYNEQFF
.	TRBD2	TRBV25-1	CASSPGLAALRDEQFF
.	.	TRBV6-5	CASTKGPPNTEAFF
.	.	TRBV25-1	CASSGEKLFF
.	.	TRBV29-1	CSVTRQRSSYEQYF
few	TRBD1	TRBV29-1	CSAGTGIYEQYF
once	.	TRBV5-1	CASSLDGRYEQYF
.	.	TRBV4-1	CASSQPWAKNIQYF
few	.	TRBV7-9	CASSPTDYNSPLHF
.	.	TRBV4-1	CASSQQSGGNQPQHF
.	.	TRBV30	CAWSVQGGSGYTF
.	.	TRBV9	CASSVTGYTEAFF
few	TRBD2	TRBV29-1	CSVEVGLRDTQYF
.	.	TRBV27	CASSSVRAGSVYTF
once	.	TRBV4-2	CASSRGPRGANTGELFF
few	TRBD1	TRBV30	CAWRDRVNSPLHF
once	TRBD1	TRBV25-1	CASSSLTGLFYEQYF
.	.	TRBV2	CASSEAGTDTQYF
.	.	TRBV29-1	CSVEEGRETQYF
.	.	TRBV30	CAWSWGGTRGYTF
.	.	TRBV10-2	CASSEDRLNTEAFF
.	.	TRBV27	CASSSRTMNSPLHF
once	.	TRBV6-1	CASSEGGFEGDIYGYTF
.	.	TRBV30	CAWKGSWDTEAFF
.	.	TRBV27	CASRSGENAPYGYTF
.	.	TRBV6-6	CATTLQETQYF
.	.	TRBV4-1	CASSQDGSYNEQFF
.	.	TRBV4-1	CASSQEGSRENIQYF
.	.	TRBV4-1	CASSQDLASGNTIYF
.	.	TRBV9	CASSEFATGELFF
.	TRBD2	TRBV18	CASSFLAGTYTDTQYF
.	.	TRBV18	CASSPVADNQPQHF
.	.	TRBV19	CASSIVSVRGYTF
few	.	TRBV29-1	CSVGTVNTEAFF
few	.	TRBV5-1	CASSRAQETQYF
.	.	TRBV5-1	CASSPDRQETQYF
.	.	TRBV30	CAWSFNLNYGYTF